This T cell receptor (beta chain) was retrieved from a study of spatial heterogeneity in lung cancer. Study-level background: The donors were about 72 patients with non-small cell lung cancer that was early-stage and untreated.

This clonotype was seen a few times. As yet, its antigen is unknown. Regarding time point: blood at routine non-recurrence follow-up after resection. The sequenced material consisted of unsorted whole RNA from tumor, nontumor lung or frozen PBMC. Study results and limitations: There were more appearances of ubiquitous expanded tumor TCRs in blood at resection than at follow-up.

TCRdb independently ran MiXCR on the 5' RACE reads; one entry per CDR3 protein. The table has some 120,000 distinct CDR3 sequences, 9.5% to 15% seen once; the top ten hold over 15%. The CDR3 sequence is 15 residues long. CDR1 MDHEN and CDR2 SYDVKM come from the germline V gene. The trim removed 6 bases at V and 3 bases at J, leaving 4 bases unmatched. The sequencing here drew on PBMCs, taken at follow-up. The sequence derives from a male donor with early-stage non-small cell lung cancer. The V call is TRBV28, the J call TRBJ2-2, with 10 bases aligning to TRBD1. The CDR3 region has the DNA TGTGCCAGCAGAACCGGGACAGGGGACACCGGGGAGCTGTTTTTT. The encoded protein is CASRTGTGDTGELFF.